One and the same sample provided the 26 T cell receptor beta chains below, sequenced in a study of T-cell reconstitution after alpha-beta-depleted transplantation in children. Preparing the TCRbeta library involved the use of unique molecular identifiers. MiXCR was run by TCRdb on the PCR reads, yielding one entry per CDR3 protein. The repertoire consists of 700,000 to 950,000 distinct CDR3 sequences, with approximately 15% occurring once and the leading ten covering about 5%. Sequencing was performed on PBMCs, mostly from graft donor cells, taken 360 days after TCRalphabeta/CD19-depleted stem cell transplant. The receptor source for this set is a male patient younger than 18 who had a stem cell transplant for acute lymphoblastic leukemia, so the T cells may come from the graft donor.

The gene calls are TRBV9 and TRBJ2-1; 7 nucleotides agree with TRBD2. The CDR3 runs to 17 residues. Germline values: CDR1 SGDLS, CDR2 YYNGEE. Trimming cost V 0 bases and J 6 bases; bases outside gene matches: 12. Written as DNA, the CDR3 is TGTGCCAGCAGCGTAGTGGGGGAGGGGAGGGGCTCCAATGAGCAGTTCTTC. This sequence encodes CASSVVGEGRGSNEQFF.

This chain joins TRBV5-1 and TRBJ1-3; 7 positions agree with TRBD1. In germline, CDR1 is SGHRS, CDR2 YFSETQ. J lost 0 bases, V lost 8 bases, and 5 bases had no gene match. The CDR3 extends over 14 amino acids. The CDR3 bases are TGCGCCAGGACCGACAGGGCCTCTGGAAACACCATATATTTT. Translated, it gives CARTDRASGNTIYF.

This clonotype appeared a few times. One end of the junction fails to match germline, which may point to a read error. The chain couples TRBV20-1 to TRBJ1-5, with no clear D. The CDR3 spans 14 residues. Germline V gene sequence: CDR1 DFQATT, CDR2 SNEGSKA (reference sequence). CDR3 in amino acids: CSARDRTSSQPQHF. DNA for the CDR3: TGCAGTGCTAGAGACAGGACTAGCAGTCAGCCCCAGCATTTT.

This clonotype occurred a few times. The V and J genes are TRBV7-8 and TRBJ1-6, with 8 bases identical to TRBD1. Germline CDR1 reads SGHVS; CDR2 reads FQNEAQ. J gave up 5 bases and V 8 bases, and 5 bases lay outside the gene matches. The CDR3 totals 14 residues. CDR3 sequence (DNA): TGTGCCAGCTCCAAACAGGGGGATAATTCACCCCTCCACTTT. Protein product: CASSKQGDNSPLHF.

This chain joins TRBV5-1 and TRBJ2-1, with no clear D. This CDR3 comprises 13 residues. Germline V gene lookup returns CDR1 SGHRS and CDR2 YFSETQ. The V end was cut by 6 bases, the J end by 5 bases, with 12 bases between. CDR3 coding DNA: TGCGCCAGCAAAACCCATGGGGACAATGAGCAGTTCTTC. It specifies CASKTHGDNEQFF.

A few counts support this clonotype. The chain has TRBV25-1 and TRBJ2-7, with D possibly matching TRBD1 (6 bases). The CDR3 covers 14 residues. V was pared by 5 bases and J by 2 bases, with 13 bases between. The V gene's germline CDR1 is MGHDK and CDR2 SYGVNS. In nucleotides, the CDR3 is TGTGCCAGCAGTATACAGGGATGGGCCTACGAGCAGTACTTC. It codes for CASSIQGWAYEQYF.

This clonotype was recorded a few times. The chain has TRBV7-3 and TRBJ2-3, with TRBD2 matching 8 bases. CDR1 and CDR2 from the germline V gene are SGHTA and FQGTGA. V dropped 2 bases and J dropped 2; count of bases not matched to a gene: 9. This CDR3 region has 17 residues. The CDR3 reads CASSLGPVAGHTDTQYF. CDR3 nucleotide sequence: TGTGCCAGCAGCTTAGGGCCCGTAGCGGGACACACAGATACGCAGTATTTT.

The rearrangement uses TRBV20-1 and TRBJ1-4; TRBD1 matches at 8 bases. The CDR3 runs 13 residues. Germline CDR1 DFQATT, CDR2 SNEGSKA (reference sequence). V lost 3 bases, J lost 11 bases, and 8 bases stayed unmatched. The CDR3 is CSASSGGPGKLFF. CDR3 nucleotides: TGCAGTGCTAGTTCAGGGGGCCCAGGGAAACTGTTTTTT.

In its sample, this clonotype was seen many times. Germline is not matched at one junction end, which may reflect a read error. This sequence joins TRBV5-1 and TRBJ2-1; possible D gene TRBD1, 5 bases. The CDR3 runs 15 residues. Germline loops: CDR1 SGHRS, CDR2 YFSETQ. CDR3 protein: CASSWGTGSYNEQFF. Written as DNA, the CDR3 is TGTGCCAGCAGCTGGGGCACCGGTTCCTACAATGAGCAGTTCTTC.

V gene TRBV3-1 combines with J gene TRBJ2-7; unclear D gene. V was pared by 4 bases and J by 6 bases, with 10 bases between. This CDR3 is 12 amino acids long. Per germline, CDR1 LGHDT and CDR2 YNNKEL (reference sequence). Here the CDR3 DNA reads TGTGCCAGCAGCCCTAACCCCTTCGAGCAGTACTTC. Translating it yields CASSPNPFEQYF.

The V gene is TRBV12-3 or TRBV12-4, the J gene TRBJ2-1; no firm D call. The CDR3 loop spans 11 amino acids. Deletions cut 4 bases from V and 9 bases from J, with 7 bases between. CDR3 DNA: TGTGCCAGCAGTTCTGTGAGTGAGCAGTTCTTC. Its protein product is CASSSVSEQFF.

This clonotype was observed a few times. The chain carries TRBV4-1 and TRBJ1-6; the match to TRBD1 covers 7 bases. The CDR3 loop spans 16 amino acids. V was clipped by 2 bases and J by 3 bases; unmatched bases: 4. Germline CDR1 and CDR2: MGHRA and YSYEKL. CDR3 region: CASSQIGDSYNSPLHF. CDR3 nucleotides: TGCGCCAGCAGCCAAATCGGGGACAGCTATAATTCACCCCTCCACTTT.

This rearrangement joins TRBV11-2 to TRBJ2-7, with 8 bases identical to TRBD2. CDR1 is SGHAT, CDR2 FQNNGV, per germline. This CDR3 is 14 amino acids long. V lost 3 bases and J lost 3; bases outside the gene matches: 4. The CDR3 DNA is TGTGCCAGCAGCTTTTCGCTAGCGGGCTACGAGCAGTACTTC. It codes for CASSFSLAGYEQYF.

The gene calls are TRBV27 and TRBJ2-1, with 7 bases matching TRBD2. V gave up 0 bases and J gave up 9 bases; unmatched junction bases: 8. CDR1 and CDR2 from the germline V gene are MNHEY and SMNVEV (reference sequence). The CDR3 extends over 15 amino acids. CDR3: CASSLSPRREGEQFF. The CDR3, as DNA: TGTGCCAGCAGTTTATCCCCAAGGAGGGAGGGTGAGCAGTTCTTC.

The chain has TRBV9 and TRBJ2-1; D is possibly TRBD2 (6 bases). Germline V gene sequence: CDR1 SGDLS, CDR2 YYNGEE. This CDR3 is built from 12 residues. The V gene lost 0 bases and the J gene lost 12 bases, with 10 bases spanning the gap. The CDR3 spells CASSVGGLPQFF. The CDR3 DNA follows: TGTGCCAGCAGCGTAGGGGGACTCCCGCAGTTCTTC.

The rearrangement uses TRBV4-1 and TRBJ2-2; TRBD2 aligns across 7 bases. CDR3 length equals 15 residues. Germline V gene lookup returns CDR1 MGHRA and CDR2 YSYEKL. V lost 10 bases, J lost 4 bases, and 12 bases stayed unmatched. CDR3 bases: TGCGCCATTCTCCCCTGGGGAGGGCCCACCGGGGAGCTGTTTTTT. Translated: CAILPWGGPTGELFF.

The DNA for the CDR3 is TGTGCCAGCAGCCAAGAAATCGGCGGGAGCACAGATACGCAGTATTTT. The encoded protein is CASSQEIGGSTDTQYF. This chain uses TRBV3-1 with TRBJ2-3; possibly TRBD2 for D (5 bases). CDR1 is LGHDT, CDR2 YNNKEL, per germline (reference sequence). This CDR3 has 16 residues. Trimming cost V 0 bases and J 0 bases, with 10 bases left between them.

This clonotype appeared a few times. The chain carries TRBV7-3 and TRBJ1-2; no definite D call. V was cut by 1 base and J by 0 bases, with 6 bases left in between. Germline V gives CDR1 SGHTA, CDR2 FQGTGA. This CDR3 is built from 14 residues. This chain's CDR3 is CASSLMGANYGYTF. The DNA for the CDR3 is TGTGCCAGCAGCTTAATGGGAGCTAACTATGGCTACACCTTC.

In this sample, this clonotype turned up many times. The chain joins TRBV5-5 to TRBJ2-1; 9 positions match TRBD2. Unmatched junction bases numbered 11, after V lost 2 bases and J lost 5 bases. This CDR3 spans 17 amino acids. In germline, CDR1 is SGHKS, CDR2 YYEKEE (reference sequence). This chain's CDR3 is CASSFWTSDIVNNEQFF. In nucleotides, the CDR3 is TGTGCCAGCAGCTTTTGGACTAGCGATATTGTTAACAATGAGCAGTTCTTC.

The gene calls are TRBV4-1 and TRBJ2-3; D is uncertain. This CDR3 spans 16 amino acids. Germline CDR1 reads MGHRA; CDR2 reads YSYEKL. The ends were cut back, 2 bases at V and 1 base at J, with 13 bases in the middle. The DNA of the CDR3 is TGCGCCAGCAGCCAAATGGCAGTGTCCCGCACAGATACGCAGTATTTT. Translation gives CASSQMAVSRTDTQYF.

This clonotype appeared many times. V gene TRBV18 combines with J gene TRBJ2-3, with D possibly matching TRBD1 (6 bases). Germline V gives CDR1 KGHSH, CDR2 LQKENI. V was trimmed by 3 bases and J by 4 bases, leaving 17 bases between them. CDR3 length: 16 amino acids. The CDR3 DNA reads as TGTGCCAGCTCACCCTTACTCTCCTACAGGGCAGATACGCAGTATTTT. Translated: CASSPLLSYRADTQYF.

This clonotype was detected ten times or more. J is TRBJ2-1 and V is TRBV5-4; tentative D call: TRBD1 (6 bases). The CDR3 sequence is 12 residues long. With 2 bases removed from V and 10 bases from J, the gap between germline ends came to 10 bases. Germline CDR1 reads SGHNT; CDR2 reads YYREEE (reference sequence). The CDR3 sequence: CASSFHRDEQFF. In DNA form, the CDR3 reads TGTGCCAGCAGCTTCCACAGGGACGAGCAGTTCTTC.

V and J are TRBV5-1 and TRBJ1-5, with D hard to call. V was clipped by 0 bases and J by 4 bases, with 14 bases between them. This CDR3 contains 16 residues. Germline V gives CDR1 SGHRS, CDR2 YFSETQ. The CDR3 DNA is TGCGCCAGCAGCTTGGAGGGTGGGCAGTCTAATCAGCCCCAGCATTTT. Amino acids: CASSLEGGQSNQPQHF.

In this sample, this clonotype turned up a few times. The chain employs TRBV12-3 or TRBV12-4 and TRBJ2-1, with 8 nucleotides matching TRBD2. The CDR3 has 16 residues. After removal of 2 bases from V and 5 bases from J, the junction contained 8 bases not matched to a gene. CDR3 region: CASSLRRGRSNNEQFF. Here the CDR3 DNA reads TGTGCCAGCAGTTTAAGGCGCGGGAGGTCTAACAATGAGCAGTTCTTC.

The chain uses TRBV9 and TRBJ1-2; D remains ambiguous. The ends were cut back, 1 base at V and 11 bases at J, with 12 bases in the middle. The CDR3 totals 12 residues. Germline-derived CDR1 and CDR2 are SGDLS and YYNGEE. CDR3 residues: CASSVPPGTYTF. The CDR3 bases are TGTGCCAGCAGCGTACCCCCAGGAACTTACACCTTC.

The chain combines TRBV20-1 with TRBJ2-1, with D perhaps matching TRBD2 (5 bases). Trimming shortened V by 2 bases and J by 2 bases, and 19 bases separated the two germline ends. Germline-derived CDR1 and CDR2 are DFQATT and SNEGSKA (reference sequence). The CDR3 has 17 amino acids. CDR3 in amino acids: CSARSGLAGPAYNEQFF. CDR3 in DNA: TGCAGTGCTAGAAGCGGATTGGCGGGCCCCGCCTACAATGAGCAGTTCTTC.